These 10 T cell receptor beta chains were sequenced from one sample in a study of T cell changes during pregnancy in multiple sclerosis. Using immunoSEQ multiplex PCR, the repertoire was profiled, and TCRdb retains in-frame clones only, with some absent. Counted here are some 29,000 clones, 75% to 95% occurring once; the ten biggest clones make up more than 5%. This specimen was CD8+ T cells from peripheral blood mononuclear cells, taken before pregnancy. The receptors were sampled from a female donor with multiple sclerosis, enrolled in a pregnancy study.

The chain uses TRBV7-2 and TRBJ2-7, with 7 bases that match TRBD1. The CDR3 runs to 15 residues. Germline V CDR1 and CDR2: SGHTA, FQGNSA. V lost 5 bases, J lost 5 bases, and 12 bases stayed unmatched. In DNA form, the CDR3 reads TGTGCCAGCAGCACCCGGATGACAGGGCCTAACGAGCAGTACTTC. Protein product: CASSTRMTGPNEQYF.

The count of this clone is one. This chain links TRBV5-1 with TRBJ2-2, with D perhaps TRBD1 (7 bases). The germline V gene has CDR1 SGHRS and CDR2 YFSETQ. Trimming removed 2 bases from V and 5 bases from J, with 13 bases in between. The CDR3 totals 15 residues. In nucleotides, the CDR3 is TGCGCCAGCAGCTTACGACAGGGAGGTACCGGGGAGCTGTTTTTT. It codes for CASSLRQGGTGELFF.

This rearrangement joins TRBV13 to TRBJ1-2; D perhaps matches TRBD1 (5 bases). Germline V lookup: CDR1 PRHDT, CDR2 FYEKMQ (reference sequence). V gave up 6 bases and J gave up 4 bases, with 15 bases separating them. This CDR3 region has 14 residues. The CDR3 sequence: CASSYGASAYGYTF. DNA for the CDR3: TGTGCCAGCAGTTATGGGGCCTCGGCCTATGGCTACACCTTC.

This clone has just one count. V usage is TRBV27 and J usage is TRBJ2-7, with D possibly matching TRBD2 (6 bases). CDR1 and CDR2 from the germline V gene are MNHEY and SMNVEV (reference sequence). The CDR3 is made up of 14 amino acids. The ends were cut back, 2 bases at V and 6 bases at J, with 14 bases in the middle. The chain's CDR3 is CASSLGGYVGEQYF. In DNA form, the CDR3 reads TGTGCCAGCAGTTTAGGAGGGTACGTAGGCGAGCAGTACTTC.

This rearrangement joins TRBV19 to TRBJ2-7; 9 bases match TRBD2. The CDR3 is 14 amino acids. In germline, CDR1 is LNHDA, CDR2 SQIVND (reference sequence). V gave up 10 bases and J gave up 5 bases; unmatched junction bases: 12. CDR3 bases: TGTGCCACTACTCCGGGACTAGCATTGGACGAGCAGTACTTC. The encoded protein is CATTPGLALDEQYF.

The DNA of the CDR3 is TGTGCCAGCAGCTTTGGGGAGAGGAACACCGGGGAGCTGTTTTTT. It codes for CASSFGERNTGELFF. The genes are TRBV5-4 and TRBJ2-2; possibly TRBD2 for D (5 bases). CDR1 is SGHNT and CDR2 is YYREEE in the germline V gene (reference sequence). Trimming took off 2 bases at V and 1 base at J, with 9 bases between the two ends. This CDR3 is built from 15 residues.

The chain links TRBV28 to TRBJ2-7; 9 bases align to TRBD1. The V and J ends lost 3 bases and 6 bases, in that order; junction bases with no gene match: 12. CDR1 is MDHEN, CDR2 SYDVKM, per germline. This CDR3 spans 16 amino acids. The CDR3 DNA is TGTGCCAGCAGTTTGCACCCGGGACAGGGTTTCGGCGAGCAGTACTTC. It yields the protein CASSLHPGQGFGEQYF.

The chain uses TRBV7-2 and TRBJ2-1; D is perhaps TRBD2 (6 bases). There are 14 residues in the CDR3. V lost 3 bases and J lost 3, with 9 bases in between. The germline gives CDR1 SGHTA, CDR2 FQGNSA. DNA for the CDR3: TGTGCCAGCAGCTTTTTGGACTACTACAATGAGCAGTTCTTC. This gives the protein CASSFLDYYNEQFF.

V gene TRBV7-8 combines with J gene TRBJ2-2, with 7 positions matching TRBD2. In germline, CDR1 is SGHVS, CDR2 FQNEAQ. The CDR3 contains 12 residues. J was trimmed by 8 bases and V by 8 bases; bases with no gene match: 5. CDR3 in DNA: TGTGCCAGCGGACTAGGGACGGGGGAGCTGTTTTTT. Protein sequence: CASGLGTGELFF.

This clone came up a few times. The chain is built from TRBV6-4 and TRBJ2-3; TRBD2 matches at 11 bases. This CDR3 spans 16 amino acids. CDR1 is MRHNA, CDR2 SNTAGT, per germline. Trimming cost V 2 bases and J 2 bases; bases outside gene matches: 3. CDR3 nucleotide sequence: TGTGCCAGCAGTGACGGGACTAGCGGTCACACAGATACGCAGTATTTT. The encoded protein is CASSDGTSGHTDTQYF.